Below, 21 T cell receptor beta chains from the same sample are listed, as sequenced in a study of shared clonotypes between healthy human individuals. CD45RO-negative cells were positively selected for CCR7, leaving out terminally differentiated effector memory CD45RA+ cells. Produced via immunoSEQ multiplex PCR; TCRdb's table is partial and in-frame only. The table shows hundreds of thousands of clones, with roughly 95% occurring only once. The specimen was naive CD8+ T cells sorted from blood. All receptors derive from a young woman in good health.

CDR3 DNA sequence: TGTGCCAGCAGCTTAGACAGGGTGCGAACGAACACTGAAGCTTTCTTT. This gives the protein CASSLDRVRTNTEAFF. The genes are TRBV11-2 and TRBJ1-1, with D possibly TRBD1 on 5 matching bases. The ends were cut back, 0 bases at V and 1 base at J, with 12 bases in the middle. Looked up from germline, CDR1 is SGHAT and CDR2 is FQNNGV. CDR3 size: 16 residues. The variable domain in full, with the rest retrieved from reference TRBV11-2 and TRBJ1-1, is EAGVAQSPRYKIIEKRQSVAFWCNPISGHATLYWYQQILGQGPKLLIQFQNNGVVDDSQLPKDRFSAERLKGVDSTLKIQPAKLEDSAVYLCASSLDRVRTNTEAFFGQGTRLTVV.

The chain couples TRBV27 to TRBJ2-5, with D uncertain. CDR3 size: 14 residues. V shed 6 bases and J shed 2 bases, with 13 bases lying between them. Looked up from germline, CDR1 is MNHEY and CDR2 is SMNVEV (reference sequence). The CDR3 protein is CASSPTHEQETQYF. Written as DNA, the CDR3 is TGTGCCAGCAGCCCAACGCACGAACAAGAGACCCAGTACTTC.

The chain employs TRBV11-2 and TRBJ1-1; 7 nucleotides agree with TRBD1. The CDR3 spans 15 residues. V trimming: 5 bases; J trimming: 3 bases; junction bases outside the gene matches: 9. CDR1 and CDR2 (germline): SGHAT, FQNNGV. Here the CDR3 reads CASSELGGGYTEAFF. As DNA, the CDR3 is TGTGCCAGCAGCGAGTTAGGGGGCGGTTACACTGAAGCTTTCTTT.

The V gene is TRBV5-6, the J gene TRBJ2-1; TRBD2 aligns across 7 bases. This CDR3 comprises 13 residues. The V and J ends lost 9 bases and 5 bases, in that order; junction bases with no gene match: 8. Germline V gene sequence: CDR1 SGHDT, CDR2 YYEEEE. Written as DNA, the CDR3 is TGTGCCACGGGGCGGGAGAACCACAATGAGCAGTTCTTC. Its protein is CATGRENHNEQFF.

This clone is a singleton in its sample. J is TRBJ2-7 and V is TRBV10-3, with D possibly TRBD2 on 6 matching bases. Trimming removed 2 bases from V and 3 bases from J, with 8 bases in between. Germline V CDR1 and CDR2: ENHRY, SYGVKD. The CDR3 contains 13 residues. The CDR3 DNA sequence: TGTGCCATCAGTGAGGGGGGGAACTACGAGCAGTACTTC. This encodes CAISEGGNYEQYF.

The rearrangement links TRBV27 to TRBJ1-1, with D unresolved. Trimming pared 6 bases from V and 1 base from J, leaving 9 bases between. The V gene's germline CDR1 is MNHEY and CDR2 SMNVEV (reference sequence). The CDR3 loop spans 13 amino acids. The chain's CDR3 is CASRVSWNTEAFF. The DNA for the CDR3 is TGTGCCAGCAGGGTCTCTTGGAACACTGAAGCTTTCTTT.

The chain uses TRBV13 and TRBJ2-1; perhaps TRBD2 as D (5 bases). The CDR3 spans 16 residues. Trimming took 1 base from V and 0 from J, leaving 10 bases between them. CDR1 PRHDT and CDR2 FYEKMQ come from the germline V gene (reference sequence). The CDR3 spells CASSLVARNSYNEQFF. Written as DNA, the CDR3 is TGTGCCAGCAGCTTAGTAGCGAGAAACTCCTACAATGAGCAGTTCTTC.

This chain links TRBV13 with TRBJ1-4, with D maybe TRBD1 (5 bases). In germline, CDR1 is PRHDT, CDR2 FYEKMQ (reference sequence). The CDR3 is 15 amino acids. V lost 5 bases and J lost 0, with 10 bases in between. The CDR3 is CASSTDRATNEKLFF. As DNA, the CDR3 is TGTGCCAGCAGCACCGACAGAGCAACTAATGAAAAACTGTTTTTT.

CDR3 DNA sequence: TGTGCCAGCGGGACCGGGGAGCTGTTTTTT. It codes for CASGTGELFF. This chain links TRBV28 with TRBJ2-2; D gene ambiguous. V lost 8 bases to trimming and J lost 5 bases, with 3 bases between them. Germline loops: CDR1 MDHEN, CDR2 SYDVKM. The CDR3 length is 10 residues.

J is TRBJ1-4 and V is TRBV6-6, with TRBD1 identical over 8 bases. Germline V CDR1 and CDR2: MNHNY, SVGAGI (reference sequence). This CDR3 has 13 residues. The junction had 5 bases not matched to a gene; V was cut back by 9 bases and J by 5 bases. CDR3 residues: CASWTGQNEKLFF. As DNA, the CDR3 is TGTGCCAGTTGGACAGGGCAGAATGAAAAACTGTTTTTT.

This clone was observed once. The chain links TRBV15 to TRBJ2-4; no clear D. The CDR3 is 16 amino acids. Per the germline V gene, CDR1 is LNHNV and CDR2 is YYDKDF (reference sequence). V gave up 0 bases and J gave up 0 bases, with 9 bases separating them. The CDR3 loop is CATSRDPGLAKNIQYF. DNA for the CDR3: TGTGCCACCAGCAGAGATCCAGGATTAGCCAAAAACATTCAGTACTTC. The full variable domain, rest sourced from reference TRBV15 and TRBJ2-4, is DAMVIQNPRYQVTQFGKPVTLSCSQTLNHNVMYWYQQKSSQAPKLLFHYYDKDFNNEADTPDNFQSRRPNTSFCFLDIRSPGLGDTAMYLCATSRDPGLAKNIQYFGAGTRLSVL.

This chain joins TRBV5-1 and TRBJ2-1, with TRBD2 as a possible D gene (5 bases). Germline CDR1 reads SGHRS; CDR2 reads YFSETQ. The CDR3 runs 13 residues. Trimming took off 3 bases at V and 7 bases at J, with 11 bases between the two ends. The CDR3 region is CASSSTLANEQFF. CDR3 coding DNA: TGCGCCAGCAGCTCGACGTTAGCGAATGAGCAGTTCTTC.

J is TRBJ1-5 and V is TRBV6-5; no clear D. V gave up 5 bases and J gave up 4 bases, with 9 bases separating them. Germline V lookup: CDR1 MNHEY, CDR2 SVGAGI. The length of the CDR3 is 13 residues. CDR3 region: CASSLQGNQPQHF. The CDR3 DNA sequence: TGTGCCAGCAGTCTACAAGGAAATCAGCCCCAGCATTTT.

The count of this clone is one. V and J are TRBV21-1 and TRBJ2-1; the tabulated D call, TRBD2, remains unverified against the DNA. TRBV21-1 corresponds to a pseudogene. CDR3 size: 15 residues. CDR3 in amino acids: CASSKVVAGDNEQFF. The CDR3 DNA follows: TGTGCCAGCAGCAAAGTGGTAGCGGGGGACAATGAGCAGTTCTTC.

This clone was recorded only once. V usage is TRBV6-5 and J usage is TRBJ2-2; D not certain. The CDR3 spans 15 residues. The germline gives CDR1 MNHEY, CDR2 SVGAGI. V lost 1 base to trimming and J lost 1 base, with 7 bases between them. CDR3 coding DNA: TGTGCCAGCAGTTACTTTTTGCAGAACACCGGGGAGCTGTTTTTT. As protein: CASSYFLQNTGELFF.

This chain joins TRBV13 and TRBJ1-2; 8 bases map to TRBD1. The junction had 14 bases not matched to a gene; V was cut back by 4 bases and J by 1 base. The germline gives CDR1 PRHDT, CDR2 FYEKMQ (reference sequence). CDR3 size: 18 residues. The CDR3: CASSSSQGAPRNNYGYTF. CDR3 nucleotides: TGTGCCAGCAGCTCCTCTCAGGGGGCGCCTCGAAATAACTATGGCTACACCTTC.

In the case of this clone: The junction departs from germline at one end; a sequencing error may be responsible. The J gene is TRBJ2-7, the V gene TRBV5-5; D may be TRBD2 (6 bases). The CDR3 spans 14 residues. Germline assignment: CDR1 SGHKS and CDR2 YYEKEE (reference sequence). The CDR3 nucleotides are TGTGCCAGCAGCGTCCGGGACTCCTCCGACGAGCAGTACTTC. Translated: CASSVRDSSDEQYF. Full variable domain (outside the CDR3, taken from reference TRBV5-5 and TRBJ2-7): DAGVTQSPTHLIKTRGQQVTLRCSPISGHKSVSWYQQVLGQGPQFIFQYYEKEERGRGNFPDRFSARQFPNYSSELNVNALLLGDSALYLCASSVRDSSDEQYFGPGTRLTVT.

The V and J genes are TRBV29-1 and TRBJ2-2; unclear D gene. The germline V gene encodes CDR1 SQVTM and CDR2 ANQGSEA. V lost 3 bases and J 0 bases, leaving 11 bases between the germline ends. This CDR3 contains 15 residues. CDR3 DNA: TGCAGCGTTGATTCGGGCGGAGCGAACACCGGGGAGCTGTTTTTT. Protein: CSVDSGGANTGELFF.

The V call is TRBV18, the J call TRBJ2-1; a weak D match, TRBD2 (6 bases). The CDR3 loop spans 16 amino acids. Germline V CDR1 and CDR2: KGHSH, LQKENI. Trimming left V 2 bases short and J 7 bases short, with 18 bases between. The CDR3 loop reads CASSPSETRVTNEQFF. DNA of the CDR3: TGTGCCAGCTCACCATCAGAGACTAGAGTTACAAATGAGCAGTTCTTC.

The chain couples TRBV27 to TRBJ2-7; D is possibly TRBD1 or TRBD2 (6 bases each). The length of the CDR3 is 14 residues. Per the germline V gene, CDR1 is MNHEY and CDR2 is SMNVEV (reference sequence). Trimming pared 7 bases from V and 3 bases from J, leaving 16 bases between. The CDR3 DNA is TGTGCCAGCACCGAACAGGGAGGCGGCTACGAGCAGTACTTC. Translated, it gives CASTEQGGGYEQYF.

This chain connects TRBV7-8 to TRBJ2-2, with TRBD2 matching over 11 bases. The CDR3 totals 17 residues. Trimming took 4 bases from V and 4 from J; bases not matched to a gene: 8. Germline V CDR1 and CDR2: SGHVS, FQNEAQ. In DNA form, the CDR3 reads TGTGCCAGCAGCTATAGCGGGAGGGCCGGATTCACCGGGGAGCTGTTTTTT. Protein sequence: CASSYSGRAGFTGELFF.